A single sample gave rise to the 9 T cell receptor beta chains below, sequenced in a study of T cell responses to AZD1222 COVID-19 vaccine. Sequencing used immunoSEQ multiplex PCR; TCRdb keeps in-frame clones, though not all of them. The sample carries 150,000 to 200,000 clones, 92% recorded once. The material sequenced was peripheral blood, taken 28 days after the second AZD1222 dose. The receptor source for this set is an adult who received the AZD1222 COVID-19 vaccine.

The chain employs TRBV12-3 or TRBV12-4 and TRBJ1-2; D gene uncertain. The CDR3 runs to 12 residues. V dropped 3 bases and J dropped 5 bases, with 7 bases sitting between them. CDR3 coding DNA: TGTGCCAGCAGTTTTAACCTTTATGGCTACACCTTC. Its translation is CASSFNLYGYTF.

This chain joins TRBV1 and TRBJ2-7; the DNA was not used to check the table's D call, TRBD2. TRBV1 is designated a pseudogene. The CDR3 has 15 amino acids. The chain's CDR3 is CTSSQERTSLYEQYF. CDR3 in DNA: TGCACCAGCAGCCAAGAGAGAACTAGCCTTTACGAGCAGTACTTC.

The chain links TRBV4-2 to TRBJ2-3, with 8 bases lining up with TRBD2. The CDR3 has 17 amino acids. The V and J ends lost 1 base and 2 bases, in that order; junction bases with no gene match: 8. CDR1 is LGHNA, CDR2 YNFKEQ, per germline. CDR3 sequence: CASSQVGDGGDTDTQYF. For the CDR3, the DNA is TGTGCCAGCAGCCAAGTTGGGGACGGGGGGGACACAGATACGCAGTATTTT.

The CDR3 loop reads CASSYNRVQETQYF. The CDR3 nucleotides are TGCGCCAGCAGCTACAACAGAGTTCAAGAGACCCAGTACTTC. This rearrangement joins TRBV5-1 to TRBJ2-5; D gene ambiguous. The CDR3 sequence is 14 residues long. From germline, CDR1 is SGHRS and CDR2 YFSETQ. The V end lost 3 bases, the J end lost 2 bases, and 11 bases lay between the germline ends.

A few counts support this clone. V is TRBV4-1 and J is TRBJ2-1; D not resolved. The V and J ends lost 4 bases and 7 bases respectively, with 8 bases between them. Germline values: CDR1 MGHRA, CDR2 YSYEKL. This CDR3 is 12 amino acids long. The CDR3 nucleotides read TGCGCCAGCAGCCCCCTTGGGAATGAGCAGTTCTTC. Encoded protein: CASSPLGNEQFF.

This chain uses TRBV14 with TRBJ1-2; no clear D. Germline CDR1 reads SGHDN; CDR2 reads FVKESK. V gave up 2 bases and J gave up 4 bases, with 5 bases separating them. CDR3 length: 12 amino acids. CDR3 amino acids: CASSQTGYGYTF. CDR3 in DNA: TGTGCCAGCAGCCAAACGGGCTATGGCTACACCTTC.

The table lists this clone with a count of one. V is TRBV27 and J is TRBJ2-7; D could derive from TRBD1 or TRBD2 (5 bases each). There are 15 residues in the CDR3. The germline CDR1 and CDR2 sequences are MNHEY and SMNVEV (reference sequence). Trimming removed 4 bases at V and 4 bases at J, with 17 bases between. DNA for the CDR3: TGTGCCAGCAGTTCGAAAGGGGACCCTGGATACGAGCAGTACTTC. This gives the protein CASSSKGDPGYEQYF.

In DNA, the CDR3 is TGTGCCAGCTCCAAGGGTAGCGGGGGTAGCACAGATACGCAGTATTTT. It yields the protein CASSKGSGGSTDTQYF. This chain uses TRBV18 with TRBJ2-3; 9 positions agree with TRBD2. Trimming removed 6 bases from V and 0 bases from J; junction bases left unmatched: 7. The CDR3 runs 16 residues. From germline, CDR1 is KGHSH and CDR2 LQKENI. Drawing the rest from reference TRBV18 and TRBJ2-3, the complete variable domain is NAGVMQNPRHLVRRRGQEARLRCSPMKGHSHVYWYRQLPEEGLKFMVYLQKENIIDESGMPKERFSAEFPKEGPSILRIQQVVRGDSAAYFCASSKGSGGSTDTQYFGPGTRLTVL.

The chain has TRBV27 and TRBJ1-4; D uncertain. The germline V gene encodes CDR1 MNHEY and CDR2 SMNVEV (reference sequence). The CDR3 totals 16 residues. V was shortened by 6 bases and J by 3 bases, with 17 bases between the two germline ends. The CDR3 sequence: CASSISLGWANEKLFF. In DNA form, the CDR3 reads TGTGCCAGCAGCATCAGCTTAGGGTGGGCTAATGAAAAACTGTTTTTT.